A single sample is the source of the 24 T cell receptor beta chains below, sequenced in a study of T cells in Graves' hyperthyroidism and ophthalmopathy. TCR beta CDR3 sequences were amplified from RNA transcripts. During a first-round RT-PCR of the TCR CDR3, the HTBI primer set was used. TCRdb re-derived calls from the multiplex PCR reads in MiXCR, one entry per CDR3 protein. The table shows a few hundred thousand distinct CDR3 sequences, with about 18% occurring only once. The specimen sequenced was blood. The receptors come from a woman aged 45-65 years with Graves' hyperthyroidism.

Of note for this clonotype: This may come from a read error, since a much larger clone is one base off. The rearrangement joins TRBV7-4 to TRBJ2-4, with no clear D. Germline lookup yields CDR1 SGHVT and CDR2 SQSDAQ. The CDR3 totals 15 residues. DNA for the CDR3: TGTGTCAGCAGTTTTGTTCTAACAGCCAAAAACATTCAGTACTTC. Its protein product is CVSSFVLTAKNIQYF.

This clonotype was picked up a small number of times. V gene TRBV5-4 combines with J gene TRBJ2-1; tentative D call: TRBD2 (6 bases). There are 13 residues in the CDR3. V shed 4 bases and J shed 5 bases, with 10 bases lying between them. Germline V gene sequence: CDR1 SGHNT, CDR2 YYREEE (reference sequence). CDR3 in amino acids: CASSATRHNEQFF. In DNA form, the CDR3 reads TGTGCCAGCAGCGCGACTAGGCACAATGAGCAGTTCTTC. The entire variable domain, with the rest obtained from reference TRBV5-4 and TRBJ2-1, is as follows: ETGVTQSPTHLIKTRGQQVTLRCSSQSGHNTVSWYQQALGQGPQFIFQYYREEENGRGNFPPRFSGLQFPNYSSELNVNALELDDSALYLCASSATRHNEQFFGPGTRLTVL.

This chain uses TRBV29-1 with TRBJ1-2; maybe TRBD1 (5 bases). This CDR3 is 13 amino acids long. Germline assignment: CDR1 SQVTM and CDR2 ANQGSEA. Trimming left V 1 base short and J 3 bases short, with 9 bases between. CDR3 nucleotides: TGCAGCGTTGAAGTCTCAGGGTACTATGGCTACACCTTC. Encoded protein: CSVEVSGYYGYTF.

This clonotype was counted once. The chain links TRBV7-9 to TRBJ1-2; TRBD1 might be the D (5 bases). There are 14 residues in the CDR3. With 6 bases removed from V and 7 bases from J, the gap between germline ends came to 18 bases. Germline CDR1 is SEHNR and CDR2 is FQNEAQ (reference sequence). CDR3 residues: CASRGPFGWVGYTF. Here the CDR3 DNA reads TGTGCCAGCAGGGGACCGTTCGGCTGGGTTGGCTACACCTTC.

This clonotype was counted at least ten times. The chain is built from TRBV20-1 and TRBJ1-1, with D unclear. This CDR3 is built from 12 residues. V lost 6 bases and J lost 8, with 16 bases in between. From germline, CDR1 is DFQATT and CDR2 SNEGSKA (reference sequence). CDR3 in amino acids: CSAIIPATEAFF. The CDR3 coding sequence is TGCAGTGCCATTATCCCGGCCACAGAAGCTTTCTTT.

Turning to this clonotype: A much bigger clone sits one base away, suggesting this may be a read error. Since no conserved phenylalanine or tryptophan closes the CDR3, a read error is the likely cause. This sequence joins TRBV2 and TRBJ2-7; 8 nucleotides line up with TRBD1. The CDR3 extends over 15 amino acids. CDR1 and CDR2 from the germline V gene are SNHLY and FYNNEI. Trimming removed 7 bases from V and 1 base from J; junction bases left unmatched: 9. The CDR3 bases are TGTGCCAGCATTACCCGGGACAGGTTATCCTACGAGCAGTACCTC. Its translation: CASITRDRLSYEQYL.

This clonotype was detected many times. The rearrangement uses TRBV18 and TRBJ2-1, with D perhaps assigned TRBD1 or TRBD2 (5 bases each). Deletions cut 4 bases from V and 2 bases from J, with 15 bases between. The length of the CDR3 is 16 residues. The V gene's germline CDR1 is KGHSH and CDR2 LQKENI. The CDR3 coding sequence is TGTGCCAGCTCACGCTCGGGGCTTTCGCCCTACAATGAGCAGTTCTTC. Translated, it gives CASSRSGLSPYNEQFF.

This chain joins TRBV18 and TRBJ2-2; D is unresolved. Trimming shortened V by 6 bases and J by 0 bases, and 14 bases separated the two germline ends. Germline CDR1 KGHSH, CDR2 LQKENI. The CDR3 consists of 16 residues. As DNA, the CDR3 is TGTGCCAGCTCTCCCCTCGCAGAGACGAACACCGGGGAGCTGTTTTTT. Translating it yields CASSPLAETNTGELFF.

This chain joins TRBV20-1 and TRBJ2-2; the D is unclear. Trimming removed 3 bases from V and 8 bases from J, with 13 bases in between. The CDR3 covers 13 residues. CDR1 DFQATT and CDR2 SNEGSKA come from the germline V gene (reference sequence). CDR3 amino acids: CSARLPGPGELFF. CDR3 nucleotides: TGCAGTGCTAGGCTCCCGGGCCCTGGGGAGCTGTTTTTT.

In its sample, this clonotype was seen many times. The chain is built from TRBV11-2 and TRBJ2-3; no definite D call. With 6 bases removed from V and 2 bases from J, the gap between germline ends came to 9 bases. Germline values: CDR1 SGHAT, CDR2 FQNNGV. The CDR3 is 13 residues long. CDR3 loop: CASSTDTTDTQYF. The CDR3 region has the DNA TGTGCCAGCAGTACCGACACCACAGATACGCAGTATTTT. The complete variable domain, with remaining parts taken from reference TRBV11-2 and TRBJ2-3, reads EAGVAQSPRYKIIEKRQSVAFWCNPISGHATLYWYQQILGQGPKLLIQFQNNGVVDDSQLPKDRFSAERLKGVDSTLKIQPAKLEDSAVYLCASSTDTTDTQYFGPGTRLTVL.

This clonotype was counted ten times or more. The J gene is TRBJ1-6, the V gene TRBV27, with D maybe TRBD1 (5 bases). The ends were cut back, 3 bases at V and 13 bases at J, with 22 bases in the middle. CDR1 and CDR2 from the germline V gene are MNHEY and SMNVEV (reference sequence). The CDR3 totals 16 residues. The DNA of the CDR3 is TGTGCCAGCAGTTTCTCCCCCGGGACGGGAGGTTTTCCCCTCCACTTT. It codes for CASSFSPGTGGFPLHF.

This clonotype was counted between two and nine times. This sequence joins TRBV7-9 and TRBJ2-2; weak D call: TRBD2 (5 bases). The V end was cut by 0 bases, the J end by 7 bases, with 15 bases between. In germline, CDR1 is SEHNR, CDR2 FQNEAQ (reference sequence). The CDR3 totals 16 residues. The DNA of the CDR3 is TGTGCCAGCAGCTTAGCGCCGGCTACCGCGGGCGGGGAGCTGTTTTTT. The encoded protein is CASSLAPATAGGELFF.

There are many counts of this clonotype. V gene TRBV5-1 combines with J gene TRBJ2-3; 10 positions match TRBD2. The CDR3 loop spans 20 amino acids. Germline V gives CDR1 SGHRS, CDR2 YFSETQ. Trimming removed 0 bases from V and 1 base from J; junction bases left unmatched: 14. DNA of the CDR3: TGCGCCAGCAGCTTGGGTACCCGCCTAGCGGGAGTCGCCGGCACAGATACGCAGTATTTT. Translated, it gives CASSLGTRLAGVAGTDTQYF.

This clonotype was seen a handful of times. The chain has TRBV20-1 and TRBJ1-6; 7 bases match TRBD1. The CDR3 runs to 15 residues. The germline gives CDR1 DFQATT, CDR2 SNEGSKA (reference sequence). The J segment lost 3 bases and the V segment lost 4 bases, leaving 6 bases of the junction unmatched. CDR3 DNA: TGCAGTGCTACCAAAAGGACAGGCTATAATTCACCCCTCCACTTT. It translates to CSATKRTGYNSPLHF.

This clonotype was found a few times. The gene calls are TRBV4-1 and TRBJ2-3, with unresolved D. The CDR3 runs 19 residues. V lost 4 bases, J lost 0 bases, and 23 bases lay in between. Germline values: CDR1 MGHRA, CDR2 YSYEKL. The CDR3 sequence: CASSLKTPSVVTSTDTQYF. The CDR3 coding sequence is TGCGCCAGCAGCCTAAAAACTCCCTCCGTAGTTACTAGCACAGATACGCAGTATTTT.

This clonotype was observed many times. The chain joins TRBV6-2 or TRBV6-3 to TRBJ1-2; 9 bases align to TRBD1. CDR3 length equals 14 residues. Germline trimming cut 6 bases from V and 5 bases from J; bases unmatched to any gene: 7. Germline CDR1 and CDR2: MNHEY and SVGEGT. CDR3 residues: CASSHPGTGYGYTF. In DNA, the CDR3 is TGTGCCAGCAGCCATCCCGGGACAGGGTATGGCTACACCTTC.

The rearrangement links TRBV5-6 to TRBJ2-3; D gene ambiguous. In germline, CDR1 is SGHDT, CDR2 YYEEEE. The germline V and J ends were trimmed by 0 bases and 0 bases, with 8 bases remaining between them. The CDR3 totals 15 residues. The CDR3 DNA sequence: TGTGCCAGCAGCTTGGAGGCGGACAGCACAGATACGCAGTATTTT. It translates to CASSLEADSTDTQYF.

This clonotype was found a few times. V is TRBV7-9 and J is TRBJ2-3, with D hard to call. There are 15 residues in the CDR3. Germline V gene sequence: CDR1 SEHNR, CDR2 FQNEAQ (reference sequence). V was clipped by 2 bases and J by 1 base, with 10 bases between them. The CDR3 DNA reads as TGTGCCAGCAGCTTACCGGTAGCCCGCACAGATACGCAGTATTTT. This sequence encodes CASSLPVARTDTQYF.

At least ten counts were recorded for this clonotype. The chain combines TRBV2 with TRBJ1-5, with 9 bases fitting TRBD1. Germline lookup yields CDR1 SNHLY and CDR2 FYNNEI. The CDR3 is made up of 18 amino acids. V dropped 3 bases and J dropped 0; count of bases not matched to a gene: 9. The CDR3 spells CASSDKGQGPYSNQPQHF. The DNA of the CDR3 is TGTGCCAGCAGTGACAAAGGACAGGGGCCTTATAGCAATCAGCCCCAGCATTTT.

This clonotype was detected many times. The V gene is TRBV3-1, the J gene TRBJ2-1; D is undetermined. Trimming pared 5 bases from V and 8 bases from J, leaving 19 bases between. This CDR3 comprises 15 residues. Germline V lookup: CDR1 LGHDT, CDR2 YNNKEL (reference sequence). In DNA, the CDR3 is TGTGCCAGCAGCTCCGGGTGGTCGGACGTCGATGAGCAGTTCTTC. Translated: CASSSGWSDVDEQFF.

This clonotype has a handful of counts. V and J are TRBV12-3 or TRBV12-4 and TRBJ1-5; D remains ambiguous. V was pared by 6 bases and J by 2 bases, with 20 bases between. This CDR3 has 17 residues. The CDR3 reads CASSQTGSPLGNQPQHF. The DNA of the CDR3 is TGTGCCAGCAGCCAAACCGGGAGCCCCCTCGGCAATCAGCCCCAGCATTTT.

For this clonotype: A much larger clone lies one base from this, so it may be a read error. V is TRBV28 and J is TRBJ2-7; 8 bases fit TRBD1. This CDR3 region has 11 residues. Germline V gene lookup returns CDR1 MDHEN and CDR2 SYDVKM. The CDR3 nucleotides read TGCGCTGAGGGGGACAGGTACGAGCAGTGCTTC. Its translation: CAEGDRYEQCF.

The CDR3 sequence: CASSYSQVLGVTDTQYF. The CDR3 nucleotides are TGTGCCAGCAGTTACTCGCAGGTCCTGGGGGTAACAGATACGCAGTATTTT. This sequence joins TRBV2 and TRBJ2-3, with D possibly called TRBD1 or TRBD2 (5 bases each). There are 17 residues in the CDR3. Germline V gene lookup returns CDR1 SNHLY and CDR2 FYNNEI. V was shortened by 5 bases and J by 3 bases, with 21 bases between the two germline ends. The full variable domain, in which reference TRBV2 and TRBJ2-3 provide the parts outside the CDR3, is EPEVTQTPSHQVTQMGQEVILRCVPISNHLYFYWYRQILGQKVEFLVSFYNNEISEKSEIFDDQFSVERPDGSNFTLKIRSTKLEDSAMYFCASSYSQVLGVTDTQYFGPGTRLTVL.

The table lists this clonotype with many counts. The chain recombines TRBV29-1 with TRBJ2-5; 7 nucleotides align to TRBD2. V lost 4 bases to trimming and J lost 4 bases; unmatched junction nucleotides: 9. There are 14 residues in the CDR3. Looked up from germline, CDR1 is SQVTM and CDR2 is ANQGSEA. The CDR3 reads CSVASGEGGETQYF. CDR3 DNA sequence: TGCAGCGTTGCCTCGGGGGAGGGCGGAGAGACCCAGTACTTC.